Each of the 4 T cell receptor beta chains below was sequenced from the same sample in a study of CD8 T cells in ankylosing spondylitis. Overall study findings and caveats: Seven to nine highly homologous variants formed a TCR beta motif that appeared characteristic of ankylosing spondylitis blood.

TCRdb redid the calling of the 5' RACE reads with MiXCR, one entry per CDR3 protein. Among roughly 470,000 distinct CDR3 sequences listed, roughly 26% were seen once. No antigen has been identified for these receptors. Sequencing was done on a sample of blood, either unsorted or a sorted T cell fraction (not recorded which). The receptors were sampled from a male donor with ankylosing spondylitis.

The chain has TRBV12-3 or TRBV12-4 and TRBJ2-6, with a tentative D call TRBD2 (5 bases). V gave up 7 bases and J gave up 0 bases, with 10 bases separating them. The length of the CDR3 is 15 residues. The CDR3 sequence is CASTKAASGANVLTF. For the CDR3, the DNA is TGTGCCAGCACCAAAGCGGCCTCTGGGGCCAACGTCCTGACTTTC.

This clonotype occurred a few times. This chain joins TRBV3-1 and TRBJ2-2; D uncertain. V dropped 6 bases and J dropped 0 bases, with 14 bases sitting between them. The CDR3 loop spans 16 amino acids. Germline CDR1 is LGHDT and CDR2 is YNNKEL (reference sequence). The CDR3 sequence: CASRPQLSSNTGELFF. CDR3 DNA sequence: TGTGCCAGCAGACCACAGCTATCCTCGAACACCGGGGAGCTGTTTTTT.

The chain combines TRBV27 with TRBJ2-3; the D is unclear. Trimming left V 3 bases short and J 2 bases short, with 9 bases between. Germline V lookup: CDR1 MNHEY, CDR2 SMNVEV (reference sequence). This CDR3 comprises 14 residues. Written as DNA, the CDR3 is TGTGCCAGCAGTTTCCGACAATCCACAGATACGCAGTATTTT. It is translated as CASSFRQSTDTQYF.

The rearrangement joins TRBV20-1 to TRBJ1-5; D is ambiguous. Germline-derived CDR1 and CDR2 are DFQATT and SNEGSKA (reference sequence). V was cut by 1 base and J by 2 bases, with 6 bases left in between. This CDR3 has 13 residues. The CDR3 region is CSARVVGNQPQHF. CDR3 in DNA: TGCAGTGCTAGAGTCGTGGGCAATCAGCCCCAGCATTTT.